Listed below are T cell receptor beta chains from one sample, sequenced in a study of OX40 agonist ivuxolimab in advanced cancers. Here immunoSEQ multiplex PCR was the method, and the copy in TCRdb shows in-frame clones only, minus some. This table has under 70,000 clones, about 88% appearing once. This material consisted of CD4+ or CD8+ T cells sorted from blood, taken in a trial of the OX40 agonist ivuxolimab. These receptors all come from an adult with an advanced solid tumor such as melanoma, head and neck, liver or kidney cancer. Both conserved end residues are trimmed from each CDR3.

j_call v_call cdr3_aa
TRBJ2-1 TRBV10-3 AISEGEGLRTDYNEQF
TRBJ2-7 TRBV6-1 ACAPEAGLSYEQY
TRBJ1-1 TRBV7-9 ASGFYRVTDTEAF
TRBJ1-3 TRBV19 ASRPRGSGNTIY
TRBJ1-1 TRBV6-6 ASSYSGTGTEAF
TRBJ2-3 TRBV29-1 SAGGSYTDTQY
TRBJ1-5 TRBV7-9 ASSPYGQPQH
TRBJ1-5 TRBV19 ASNPDRGLGQPQH
TRBJ2-7 TRBV28 ASSAPSEKDEQY
TRBJ2-7 TRBV6-5 ASSPGAGTEQY
TRBJ2-2 TRBV28 ASSLTANTGELF
TRBJ2-1 TRBV6-1 ASSEVGSIVDEQF
TRBJ1-2 TRBV5-6 ASSLVWGGYT
TRBJ2-2 TRBV7-2 ASSRLGTSRGGELF
TRBJ2-6 TRBV4-1 ASSQEASSGANVLT
TRBJ1-4 TRBV28 ASRQGGGEKLF
TRBJ1-2 TRBV28 ASSVGQVGYGYT